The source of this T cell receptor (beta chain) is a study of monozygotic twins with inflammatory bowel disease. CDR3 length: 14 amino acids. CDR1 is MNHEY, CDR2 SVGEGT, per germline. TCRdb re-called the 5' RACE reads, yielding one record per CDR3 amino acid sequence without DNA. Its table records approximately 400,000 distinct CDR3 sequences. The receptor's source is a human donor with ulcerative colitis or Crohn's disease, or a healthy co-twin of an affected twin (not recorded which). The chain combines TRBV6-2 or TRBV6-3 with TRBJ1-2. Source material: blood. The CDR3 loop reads CASSRLGRNYGYTF.